This TCR beta chain was sequenced in a study of metastatic and nonmetastatic thyroid tumors. In germline, CDR1 is MNHNS, CDR2 SASEGT. There are 14 residues in the CDR3. Each patient went into thyroid surgery without having received any treatment. TCRdb ran MiXCR on the PCR reads. Among about 40,000 clones, approximately 16% were seen once, and the ten largest hold 3% to 4%. This clone was detected a few times. The junction departs from germline at one end; a sequencing error may be responsible. The genes are TRBV6-1 and TRBJ1-5; 9 bases map to TRBD1. The TCR originated in a female donor with papillary thyroid cancer or a benign thyroid nodule (not recorded which). Some clones in this sample may be carry-over from other donors' samples. Input material: blood. This chain's CDR3 is CASMGQGGNQPQRF. Here the CDR3 DNA reads TGTGCCAGCATGGGACAGGGTGGCAATCAGCCCCAGCGTTTT.